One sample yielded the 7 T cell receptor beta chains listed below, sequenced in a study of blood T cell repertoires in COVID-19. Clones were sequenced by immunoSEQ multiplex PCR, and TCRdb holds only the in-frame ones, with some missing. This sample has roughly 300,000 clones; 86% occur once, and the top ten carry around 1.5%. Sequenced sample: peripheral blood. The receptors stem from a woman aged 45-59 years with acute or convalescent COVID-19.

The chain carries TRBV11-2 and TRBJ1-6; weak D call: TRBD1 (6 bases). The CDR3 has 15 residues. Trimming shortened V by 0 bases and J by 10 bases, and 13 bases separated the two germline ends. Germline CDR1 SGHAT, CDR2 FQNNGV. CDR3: CASSLEMGARSPLHF. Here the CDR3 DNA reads TGTGCCAGCAGCTTAGAGATGGGGGCGCGGTCACCCCTCCACTTT.

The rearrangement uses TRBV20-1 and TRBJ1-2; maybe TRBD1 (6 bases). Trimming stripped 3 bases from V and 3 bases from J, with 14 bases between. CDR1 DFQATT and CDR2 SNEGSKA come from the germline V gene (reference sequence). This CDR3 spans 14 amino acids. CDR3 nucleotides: TGCAGTGCTAGTTCTTGGGGGCGGGACTATGGCTACACCTTC. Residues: CSASSWGRDYGYTF.

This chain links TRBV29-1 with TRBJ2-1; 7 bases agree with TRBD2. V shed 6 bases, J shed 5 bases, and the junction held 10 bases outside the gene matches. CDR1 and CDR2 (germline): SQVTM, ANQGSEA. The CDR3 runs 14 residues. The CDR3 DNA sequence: TGCAGCGTCGGCGGCGGGAGCGGAAACAATGAGCAGTTCTTC. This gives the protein CSVGGGSGNNEQFF.

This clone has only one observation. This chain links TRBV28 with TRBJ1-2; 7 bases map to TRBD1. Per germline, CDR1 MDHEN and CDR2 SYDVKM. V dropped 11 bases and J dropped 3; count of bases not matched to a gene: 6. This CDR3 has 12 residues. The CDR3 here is CAGGGPYYGYTF. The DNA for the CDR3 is TGTGCCGGAGGGGGCCCCTACTATGGCTACACCTTC.

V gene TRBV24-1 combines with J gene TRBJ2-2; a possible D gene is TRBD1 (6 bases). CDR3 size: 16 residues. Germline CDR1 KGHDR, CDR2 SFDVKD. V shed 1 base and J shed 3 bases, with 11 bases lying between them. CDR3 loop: CATSDLLGADTGELFF. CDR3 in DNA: TGTGCCACCAGTGATTTATTGGGGGCCGACACCGGGGAGCTGTTTTTT.

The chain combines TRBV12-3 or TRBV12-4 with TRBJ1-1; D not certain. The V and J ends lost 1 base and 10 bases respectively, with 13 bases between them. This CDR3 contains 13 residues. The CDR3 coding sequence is TGTGCCAGCAGTTTAGTGTGGCAGAACGTAGCTTTCTTT. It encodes CASSLVWQNVAFF.

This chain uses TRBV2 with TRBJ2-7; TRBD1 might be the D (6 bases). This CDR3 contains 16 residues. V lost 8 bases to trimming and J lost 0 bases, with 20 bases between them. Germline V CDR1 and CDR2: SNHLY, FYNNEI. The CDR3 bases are TGTGCCAGCGGCGACTCAGACAGGAGACCCTCCTACGAGCAGTACTTC. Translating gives CASGDSDRRPSYEQYF.